The entry that follows covers one TCR beta chain sequence. Its antigen is still unknown. Amplified material comprised TCR beta CDR3 regions derived from RNA transcripts. Scientists carried out first-round RT-PCR using HTBI primers and then a second-round multiplex PCR. In TCRdb, the multiplex PCR reads were re-called with MiXCR into one record per CDR3 protein. The table shows some 750,000 distinct CDR3 sequences, with around 40% occurring only once. Germline V gene lookup returns CDR1 SGDLS and CDR2 YYNGEE. The CDR3 has 15 residues. With 3 bases removed from V and 3 bases from J, the gap between germline ends came to 15 bases. Certain patients, namely those with other autoimmune diseases, uncontrolled infections, pregnancy or lactation, were excluded. This specimen comes from a study of Graves' ophthalmopathy and Graves' hyperthyroidism. For the study at large: Samples of peripheral blood were obtained at initial diagnosis, prior to treatment of any kind.

Study-wide results and caveats: Prediction of ophthalmopathy progression reached roughly 70% sensitivity and around 75% specificity. Blood repertoires reportedly contained most expanded thyroid clonotypes above 0.001 frequency.

The origin of this receptor is an adult man with Graves' ophthalmopathy. The V gene is TRBV9, the J gene TRBJ1-1; D is unclear. Sequenced: peripheral blood. The CDR3 DNA follows: TGTGCCAGCAGCGAATTCCGACAACCCGACACTGAAGCTTTCTTT. Translation gives CASSEFRQPDTEAFF.